This record covers a single T cell receptor beta chain. This sample includes further DNA sequences coding for the same CDR3. In the authors' methods: Reference gene primer amplification gave estimated nucleated cell counts. Repertoires were generated with immunoSEQ multiplex PCR, while TCRdb's copy carries only in-frame clones and drops some. The V and J calls and the clone size are those of that table, but D and trimming were determined from the DNA. This sample has roughly 110,000 clones, with around 89% found just once. The entry originates in a study of blood T cell repertoires in COVID-19. Study-wide context: Acute-phase and convalescent COVID-19 samples originated in the United States, Italy and Spain. Sources were T cells, B-cell-depleted T cells, or PBMCs; the material itself was cDNA or gDNA.

Sequencing used peripheral blood. The receptor comes from a woman in her 50s with acute or convalescent COVID-19.

The CDR3 sequence is CASSLGGPYEQYF. In nucleotides, the CDR3 is TGTGCCAGCAGTTTAGGAGGTCCCTACGAGCAGTACTTC. The V gene is TRBV12-3 or TRBV12-4, the J gene TRBJ2-7, with D hard to call. The CDR3 is 13 residues long. Trimming left V 1 base short and J 2 bases short, with 6 bases between.